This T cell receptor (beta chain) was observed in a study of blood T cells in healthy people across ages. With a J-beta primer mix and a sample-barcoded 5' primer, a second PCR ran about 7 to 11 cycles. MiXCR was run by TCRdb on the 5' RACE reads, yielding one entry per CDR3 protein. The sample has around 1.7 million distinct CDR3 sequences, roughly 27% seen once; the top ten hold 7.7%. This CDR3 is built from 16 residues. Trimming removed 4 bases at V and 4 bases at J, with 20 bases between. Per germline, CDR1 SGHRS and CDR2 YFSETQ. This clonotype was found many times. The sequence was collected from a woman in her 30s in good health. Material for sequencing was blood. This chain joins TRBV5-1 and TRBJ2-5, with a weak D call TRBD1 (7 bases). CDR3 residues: CASSASTGRDGETQYF. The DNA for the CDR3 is TGCGCCAGCAGCGCCTCGACAGGGCGGGATGGAGAGACCCAGTACTTC.